The clone carrying this TCR beta chain has at least ten counts. Antigen specificity is unknown. This record belongs to a study of T cells in Graves' hyperthyroidism and ophthalmopathy. Study summary: Specimen type is peripheral blood, collected at initial diagnosis prior to any treatment. Study-wide results and limits: Before onset, by a median of around 6.4 months, the model predicted ophthalmopathy.

Researchers took RNA transcripts and amplified the TCR beta CDR3 regions from them. HTBI primers were employed in a first-round RT-PCR of the TCR CDR3. TCRdb processed the multiplex PCR reads anew with MiXCR; each CDR3 protein has one entry. Here the sample spans 500,000 or so distinct CDR3 sequences, 15% to 20% being singletons. V lost 6 bases to trimming and J lost 0 bases; unmatched junction nucleotides: 4. Germline V gene data show CDR1 as MDHEN and CDR2 as SYDVKM. This CDR3 is built from 14 residues. On the basis of clinical symptoms, serum thyroxine and TRAb, thyroid ultrasound and orbital computed tomography, diagnoses were made. Out of approximately 9.9 ml of fresh peripheral blood came the PBMCs.

The chain links TRBV28 to TRBJ1-1; 7 nucleotides match TRBD1. Sequenced material: blood. This TCR came from a woman aged 18-29 years with Graves' ophthalmopathy. The CDR3 reads CASRAGTVNTEAFF. In nucleotides, the CDR3 is TGTGCCAGCAGGGCCGGGACAGTGAACACTGAAGCTTTCTTT.